This TCR beta chain was identified during a study of T cell repertoires in cytomegalovirus infection (dated by TCRdb to the late 2010s). In terms of the full investigation: Recently identified HLA-C-restricted CMV epitopes, whose presentation resists viral immunomodulation, were targeted by peptide stimulations together with well-studied HLA-B-restricted epitopes. Donor HLA type was relevant to the analysis, as public TCR beta signatures indicated carriage of CMV infection together with the matching HLA type. Study-wide findings and limitations: In the ex vivo response, HLA-C-restricted CMV-specific TCR beta clonotypes were dominant, and in two of eight donors the single most frequent clonotype came from this HLA-C-restricted group. In both this cohort and an independent cohort of more than 350 donors, the cumulative frequency of public TCR beta family members distinguished carriers of CMV infection plus the relevant HLA type.

The instrument was an Illumina HiSeq 1500. TCRdb handled the public reads itself, with Q25 trimming in fastp and clone calling in MiXCR, and kept productive beta chains. Rows with a matching CDR3 protein are joined into one entry that keeps the most common DNA and genes. Present in this sample are about 920,000 distinct CDR3 sequences, under 40% of which were seen just once. Roughly 13% of the sample comes from the top ten. Per the publication, the treatment or condition label means: in vitro stimulation with specific CMV peptide epitopes to enrich CMV-specific T cells. In its sample, this clonotype was seen a few times. No antigen is known for it. No per-base quality is available; no much larger clone lies one base away. Measured from the cysteine to the phenylalanine, the CDR3 is 14 residues long. Only CDR3 DNA is held: 42 bases, read in frame from base 1. V lost 8 bases and J lost 0 bases; the stretch between them is 11 bases long. Via the germline V gene (reference sequence), CDR1 is LNHDA and CDR2 SQIVND.

The chain was built from TRBV19 and TRBJ1-3, with no D gene named confidently. This specimen was cultured CD8+ T cells from PBMCs, taken from culture after CMV antigen stimulation. The TCR comes from a human donor in good health (CMV status not recorded). Some clones in this sample may be carry-over from other donors' samples. The DNA reads TGTGCCAGTTCGGAGGGCCTCTCTGGAAACACCATATATTTT. This yields the protein CASSEGLSGNTIYF.